A selection of T cell receptor beta chains follows, all from one sample in a study of T-cell reconstitution after alpha-beta-depleted transplantation in children. In TCRdb, the PCR reads were re-called with MiXCR into one record per CDR3 protein. Here the sample spans approximately 640,000 distinct CDR3 sequences, approximately 15% being singletons. The material was PBMCs from the stem cell graft donor, obtained from the stem cell graft. These receptors were obtained from a human donor who donated a stem cell graft to a child with acute myeloid leukemia. Both conserved end residues are part of each CDR3. D genes are given only for firm matches. Not all rows give a size; the values are once, few, many and, for expanded clones, a class.

V,size,D,J,DNA,CDR3
TRBV5-1,few,TRBD1,TRBJ2-1,TGCGCCAGCAGCCCGGGGGACAGGGAGTACAATGAGCAGTTCTTC,CASSPGDREYNEQFF
TRBV21-1,-,-,TRBJ2-2,TGTGCCAGCAGCTCCTTCCTCGGGACAGGGGGAACCGGGGAGCTGTTTTTT,CASSSFLGTGGTGELFF
TRBV4-3,many,-,TRBJ2-1,TGCGCCAGCAGCCAAGATTTTCGTGGGACCGGGGGCTACAATGAGCAGTTCTTC,CASSQDFRGTGGYNEQFF
TRBV7-2,-,-,TRBJ1-1,TGTGCCAGCAGCCAACAGGTAACCACTGAAGCTTTCTTT,CASSQQVTTEAFF
TRBV7-2,few,-,TRBJ2-5,TGTGCCAGCAGCTTAGCGCCGACGAGAGAGACCCAGTACTTC,CASSLAPTRETQYF
TRBV12-3/TRBV12-4,-,TRBD1,TRBJ1-1,TGTGCCAGCAGTCTACGGACAGGGAAGGGTGCTGAAGCTTTCTTT,CASSLRTGKGAEAFF
TRBV12-3/TRBV12-4,few,TRBD1,TRBJ2-7,TGTGCCAGCAGTTTAGTGGGACAGATGGGCTACGAGCAGTACTTC,CASSLVGQMGYEQYF
TRBV20-1,many,-,TRBJ2-4,TGCAGTGCTTGTCGGGGGGCCGCCAAAAACATTCAGTACTTC,CSACRGAAKNIQYF
TRBV28,-,-,TRBJ2-2,TGTGCCAGCAGTTTGCAGGCGGTGAACACCGGGGAGCTGTTTTTT,CASSLQAVNTGELFF
TRBV12-3/TRBV12-4,few,TRBD2,TRBJ2-1,TGTGCCAGCAGTAATAGCGGGGGGGCGGCAGATGAGCAGTTCTTC,CASSNSGGAADEQFF
TRBV20-1,few,TRBD2,TRBJ2-6,TGCAGTGCTCTCGCGATAGCGGGGGCCATCGGCTCTGGGGCCAACGTCCTGACTTTC,CSALAIAGAIGSGANVLTF
TRBV10-2,-,-,TRBJ2-2,TGCGCCAGCAAGCCCACGGGGGCTAGCGGGGAGCTGTTTTTT,CASKPTGASGELFF
TRBV5-1,few,-,TRBJ1-3,TGCGCCAGCAGCTTGGATTCCATCTCTGGAAACACCATATATTTT,CASSLDSISGNTIYF
TRBV7-8,-,TRBD1,TRBJ2-3,TGTGCCAGCAGCGACCCGACAGGGAAGTTAGGCACAGATACGCAGTATTTT,CASSDPTGKLGTDTQYF
TRBV20-1,many,-,TRBJ1-1,TGCAGTGCTAGGTTCCCTATGAACACTGAAGCTTTCTTT,CSARFPMNTEAFF
TRBV6-5,-,-,TRBJ2-7,TGTGCCAGCAGTTACTCGACTGTATCCTACGAGCAGTACTTC,CASSYSTVSYEQYF
TRBV12-3/TRBV12-4,few,TRBD2,TRBJ2-3,TGTGCCAGCAGTCCCACCGGGACTAGTTCTGATACGCAGTATTTT,CASSPTGTSSDTQYF
TRBV4-3,few,-,TRBJ1-2,TGCGCCAGCAGCCAAGGCGAGGGAATCATGGGTGGCTACACCTTC,CASSQGEGIMGGYTF
TRBV9,many,TRBD1,TRBJ1-1,TGTGCCAGCAGCCCACAGGGGGGCACTGAAGCTTTCTTT,CASSPQGGTEAFF
TRBV7-9,-,TRBD1,TRBJ2-1,TGTGCCAGTGATCTACCCGGGACAGGGATCAGCAATGAGCAGTTCTTC,CASDLPGTGISNEQFF
TRBV7-2,many,-,TRBJ2-5,TGTGCCAGCAGAGCAGGGTGGTCGGAGACCCAGTACTTC,CASRAGWSETQYF
TRBV11-2,few,-,TRBJ1-3,TGTGCCAGCAGCTCATGGACAGCCAGGACCAGCTCTGGAAACACCATATATTTT,CASSSWTARTSSGNTIYF
TRBV18,few,TRBD1,TRBJ2-7,TGTGCCAGCTCACCTCCGGGACAGGGGAACTACGAGCAGTACTTC,CASSPPGQGNYEQYF
TRBV7-2,-,-,TRBJ2-5,TGTGCCAGCAACTCCCGGTTTGGGAGGCCCGGGACGGAGACCCAGTACTTC,CASNSRFGRPGTETQYF
TRBV20-1,-,-,TRBJ2-2,TGCAGTGCCGCGAAGTCCGGGGAGCTGTTTTTT,CSAAKSGELFF
TRBV20-1,-,-,TRBJ1-3,TGCAGTGCTGAGGACAGCCGCTCTGGAAACACCATATATTTT,CSAEDSRSGNTIYF
TRBV20-1,many,TRBD1,TRBJ1-1,TGCAGTGCTAGAGATCCCCGACAGGGCAACACTGAAGCTTTCTTT,CSARDPRQGNTEAFF
TRBV4-1,-,-,TRBJ1-1,TGCGCCAGCAGCCAACAGGTGAACACTGAAGCTTTCTTT,CASSQQVNTEAFF
TRBV25-1,many,-,TRBJ2-7,TGTGCCAGCGGTTTCCTGCCGCAGTACTTC,CASGFLPQYF
TRBV10-3,few,-,TRBJ1-1,TGTGCCATCAGCGCGGGCCTCTTGAACACTGAAGCTTTCTTT,CAISAGLLNTEAFF
TRBV20-1,few,-,TRBJ2-5,TGCAGTGCTAGCCATGAAACGGGCATCCAAGAGACCCAGTACTTC,CSASHETGIQETQYF
TRBV5-6,many,-,TRBJ2-7,TGTGCCAGCATAGGGGGAAACACCTACGAGCAGTACTTC,CASIGGNTYEQYF
TRBV7-9,few,-,TRBJ2-5,TGTGCCAGCAGCTCAGGACAGTGGGGCGGAGAGACCCAGTACTTC,CASSSGQWGGETQYF
TRBV15,few,-,TRBJ1-3,TGTGCCACCAGCATCCCAGGGTCTGGAAACACCATATATTTT,CATSIPGSGNTIYF